This T cell receptor beta chain is from a study of T cell repertoires in cytomegalovirus infection. Study details: Both a matching HLA type and CMV infection were indicated by public TCR beta signatures. Whole-study results and caveats: Pooled public TCR beta family frequency picked out CMV carriers with the relevant HLA. Across the ex vivo response, the dominant clonotypes were HLA-C-restricted CMV-specific TCR beta clonotypes.

Trimming took 5 bases from V and 0 from J; bases not matched to a gene: 9. The CDR3 length is 17 residues. This clonotype was counted at least ten times. As yet, its antigen is unknown. TCRdb processed the reads anew with MiXCR; each CDR3 protein has one entry. This table holds 170,000 or so distinct CDR3 sequences, around 15% found once. This chain links TRBV12-3 or TRBV12-4 with TRBJ2-7, with 11 bases lining up with TRBD2. The source is a human donor in good health (CMV status not recorded). Some clones in this sample may be carry-over from other donors' samples. The sample was PBMCs. CDR3: CASSPAGLAVSSYEQYF. The CDR3 DNA follows: TGTGCCAGCAGTCCAGCGGGACTAGCGGTCAGCTCCTACGAGCAGTACTTC.